This is a list of T cell receptor beta chains from one sample in a study of blood T cell repertoires in COVID-19. Clones were read by immunoSEQ multiplex PCR, and TCRdb kept only the in-frame ones, dropping some. Of roughly 170,000 clones in the sample, 74% are singletons; the top ten hold about 3%. Sample: peripheral blood. All receptors derive from a woman of 80 years or more with acute or convalescent COVID-19. CDR3s include the opening cysteine and the closing phenylalanine or tryptophan. A D gene is named only where the DNA matches it firmly. Some rows mark clone size as missing; the rest say once, few, many or name a class of expanded clone.

V gene: TRBV19
J gene: TRBJ2-1
D gene: NA
clone size: NA
CDR3 DNA: TGTGCCAGTGGATGGAGCGTTAATGAGCAGTTCTTC
CDR3 protein: CASGWSVNEQFF

V gene: TRBV7-2
J gene: TRBJ1-2
D gene: NA
clone size: NA
CDR3 DNA: TGTGCCAGCACCCCCCCGGGGGGCCGTTACTATGGCTACACCTTC
CDR3 protein: CASTPPGGRYYGYTF

V gene: TRBV27
J gene: TRBJ2-5
D gene: NA
clone size: many
CDR3 DNA: TGTGCCAGCAGTAGAGGAGTTGAGAGGGAGACCCAGTACTTC
CDR3 protein: CASSRGVERETQYF

V gene: TRBV6-1
J gene: TRBJ1-3
D gene: NA
clone size: NA
CDR3 DNA: TGTGCCAGCAGTGTTATCCCCCGTGCGGGCTCTGGAAACACCATATATTTT
CDR3 protein: CASSVIPRAGSGNTIYF

V gene: TRBV27
J gene: TRBJ1-3
D gene: NA
clone size: NA
CDR3 DNA: TGTGCCAGCAGCCCGGGACATGGAAACACCATATATTTT
CDR3 protein: CASSPGHGNTIYF

V gene: TRBV19
J gene: TRBJ1-1
D gene: TRBD1
clone size: NA
CDR3 DNA: TGTGCCAGTAGTGAGGGGGCTGGTGGCACTGAAGCTTTCTTT
CDR3 protein: CASSEGAGGTEAFF

V gene: TRBV28
J gene: TRBJ2-2
D gene: NA
clone size: few
CDR3 DNA: TGTGCCAGCAGCCCTATAGAGGCCGGGGAGCTGTTTTTT
CDR3 protein: CASSPIEAGELFF

V gene: TRBV4-3
J gene: TRBJ1-2
D gene: NA
clone size: few
CDR3 DNA: TGCGCCAGCAGCCAAGATCTTTCTGAGGTTGGCTACACCTTC
CDR3 protein: CASSQDLSEVGYTF

V gene: TRBV28
J gene: TRBJ2-1
D gene: NA
clone size: NA
CDR3 DNA: TGTGCCAGCAAAGGGGGTATCGCGAACAATGAGCAGTTCTTC
CDR3 protein: CASKGGIANNEQFF

V gene: TRBV5-1
J gene: TRBJ1-1
D gene: NA
clone size: NA
CDR3 DNA: TGCGCCAGCAGACAGGGCCCGCCGCTGAACACTGAAGCTTTCTTT
CDR3 protein: CASRQGPPLNTEAFF

V gene: TRBV28
J gene: TRBJ2-7
D gene: NA
clone size: NA
CDR3 DNA: TGTGCCAGCAGTTTTCCCCGCGGACAGCACTACGAGCAGTACTTC
CDR3 protein: CASSFPRGQHYEQYF

V gene: TRBV2
J gene: TRBJ2-2
D gene: NA
clone size: NA
CDR3 DNA: TGTGCCAGCAGTGTAGGAGGGGCCCCCTACACCGGGGAGCTGTTTTTT
CDR3 protein: CASSVGGAPYTGELFF

V gene: TRBV19
J gene: TRBJ1-5
D gene: TRBD1
clone size: once
CDR3 DNA: TGTGCCAGTAGGCGGGACAGCTATCAGCCCCAGCATTTT
CDR3 protein: CASRRDSYQPQHF

V gene: TRBV2
J gene: TRBJ1-3
D gene: NA
clone size: few
CDR3 DNA: TGTGCCAGCAGTCTTAGTGGAAACACCATATATTTT
CDR3 protein: CASSLSGNTIYF

V gene: TRBV28
J gene: TRBJ1-1
D gene: TRBD1
clone size: NA
CDR3 DNA: TGTGCCAGCAAATCGAGGGGGCGAAAAGCTTTCTTT
CDR3 protein: CASKSRGRKAFF